This passage covers 28 T cell receptor beta chains from one sample sequenced in a study of low-dose radiotherapy and immunotherapy resistance in tumors. With TRAV- and TRBV-specific primers, first-strand cDNA was made, covering the alpha and beta chains. With a constant-region primer and a V-primer adapter, TCRs were subjected to roughly 18 PCR cycles of amplification. TCRdb independently ran MiXCR on the reads; one entry per CDR3 protein. The sample lists 65,000 to 95,000 distinct CDR3 sequences; 15% to 20% were seen once. Time point here: after trial treatment. Treatment: LDRT plus nivolumab, ipilimumab, low-dose cyclophosphamide and aspirin (RACIN trial). Sequences were derived from PBMCs, sampled after low-dose radiotherapy plus immunotherapy. These TCRs come from a male donor with prostate cancer.

The DNA of the CDR3 is TGTGCCAGCAGTTTGAACCAACCTCAGGCCGGGGAGCTGTTTTTT. It specifies CASSLNQPQAGELFF. V is TRBV12-3 or TRBV12-4 and J is TRBJ2-2; no clear D gene. The V end lost 3 bases, the J end lost 6 bases, and 14 bases lay between the germline ends. This CDR3 is built from 15 residues.

To note about this clonotype: A far bigger clonotype differs at one base, so this is likely a read error. The rearrangement uses TRBV7-2 and TRBJ2-1, with TRBD2 as a possible D gene (5 bases). Germline CDR1 SGHTA, CDR2 FQGNSA. The CDR3 is 15 amino acids. Trimming cost V 2 bases and J 10 bases, with 18 bases left between them. The CDR3 region is CASSLTSSPTYEQFF. CDR3 coding DNA: TGTGCCAGCAGCTTAACATCTAGCCCAACCTACGAGCAGTTCTTC.

At least ten counts were recorded for this clonotype. V and J are TRBV28 and TRBJ2-7; D is uncertain. The CDR3 is 10 amino acids. Germline assignment: CDR1 MDHEN and CDR2 SYDVKM. V lost 10 bases to trimming and J lost 3 bases, with 7 bases between them. The CDR3 nucleotides are TGTGCCACCCAGCTCTACGAGCAGTACTTC. Protein: CATQLYEQYF.

This clonotype was recorded at least ten times. V usage is TRBV29-1 and J usage is TRBJ1-2, with no clear D. V lost 3 bases to trimming and J lost 3 bases, with 11 bases between them. The CDR3 runs to 13 residues. Germline V gene lookup returns CDR1 SQVTM and CDR2 ANQGSEA. The CDR3 here is CSVEYMGDYGYTF. CDR3 DNA: TGCAGCGTTGAGTATATGGGTGACTATGGCTACACCTTC.

This clonotype has at least ten counts. The rearrangement links TRBV28 to TRBJ1-1; tentative D call: TRBD1 (6 bases). Trimming stripped 5 bases from V and 2 bases from J, with 12 bases between. The germline CDR1 and CDR2 sequences are MDHEN and SYDVKM. The CDR3 spans 14 residues. CDR3 nucleotides: TGTGCCAGCAGTGACCAGGGGATTAACACTGAAGCTTTCTTT. Protein product: CASSDQGINTEAFF.

This clonotype was counted many times. The V gene is TRBV7-2, the J gene TRBJ2-5; D assignment may be TRBD1 or TRBD2 (5 bases each). CDR1 is SGHTA and CDR2 is FQGNSA in the germline V gene. CDR3 length: 16 amino acids. V gave up 4 bases and J gave up 0 bases, with 15 bases separating them. Here the CDR3 reads CASSSLGTVYQETQYF. The CDR3 bases are TGTGCCAGCAGCTCCTTAGGGACGGTATACCAAGAGACCCAGTACTTC.

Many counts were recorded for this clonotype. CDR3 nucleotide sequence: TGTGCCAGCAGCTTGGGTCAGGCCAATCAGCCCCAGCATTTT. Amino acids: CASSLGQANQPQHF. This chain connects TRBV5-6 to TRBJ1-5; D gene uncertain. This CDR3 contains 14 residues. V lost 0 bases and J 3 bases, leaving 7 bases between the germline ends. Per the germline V gene, CDR1 is SGHDT and CDR2 is YYEEEE.

This clonotype has a count of ten or more. The chain links TRBV19 to TRBJ1-2; weak D call: TRBD1 (5 bases). The CDR3 consists of 12 residues. Trimming stripped 11 bases from V and 5 bases from J, with 15 bases between. Germline-derived CDR1 and CDR2 are LNHDA and SQIVND (reference sequence). As DNA, the CDR3 is TGTGCCTCTAGCCCCAGGGCGTATGGCTACACCTTC. It translates to CASSPRAYGYTF.

This clonotype was counted ten times or more. The chain uses TRBV29-1 and TRBJ2-2; D is unclear. This CDR3 spans 13 amino acids. CDR1 and CDR2 from the germline V gene are SQVTM and ANQGSEA. V lost 7 bases and J lost 4, with 13 bases in between. The CDR3 bases are TGCAGCGGGAGACGAGGTGGCACCGGGGAGCTGTTTTTT. It translates to CSGRRGGTGELFF.

This clonotype was observed at least ten times. The rearrangement links TRBV7-2 to TRBJ2-3, with D tentatively TRBD1 or TRBD2 (6 bases each). The CDR3 is 15 residues long. Trimming removed 3 bases at V and 1 base at J, with 11 bases between. CDR1 and CDR2 from the germline V gene are SGHTA and FQGNSA. The CDR3 protein is CASSFLGGRTDTQYF. The CDR3 DNA reads as TGTGCCAGCAGCTTCTTGGGGGGCCGCACAGATACGCAGTATTTT.

This clonotype has ten or more counts. The chain links TRBV7-2 to TRBJ2-1; D gene unclear. Germline lookup yields CDR1 SGHTA and CDR2 FQGNSA. Trimming pared 5 bases from V and 7 bases from J, leaving 12 bases between. The CDR3 loop spans 13 amino acids. The CDR3 protein is CASSPPVGNEQFF. For the CDR3, the DNA is TGTGCCAGCAGCCCCCCCGTGGGGAATGAGCAGTTCTTC.

J is TRBJ2-4 and V is TRBV20-1; TRBD1 matches 8 bases. The V gene's germline CDR1 is DFQATT and CDR2 SNEGSKA (reference sequence). The trim removed 4 bases at V and 10 bases at J, leaving 9 bases unmatched. The CDR3 consists of 13 residues. The DNA of the CDR3 is TGCAGTGCTAAAGCCCAGGGGGCTGGGATTCAGTACTTC. Protein product: CSAKAQGAGIQYF.

This clonotype has a count of ten or more. V usage is TRBV7-9 and J usage is TRBJ2-3; no firm D call. The CDR3 length is 15 residues. CDR1 SEHNR and CDR2 FQNEAQ come from the germline V gene (reference sequence). Trimming removed 1 base at V and 1 base at J, with 9 bases between. The CDR3 coding sequence is TGTGCCAGCAGCTTAGGGCGCCCCGGCACAGATACGCAGTATTTT. Its translation is CASSLGRPGTDTQYF.

The CDR3 DNA is TGTGCCAGCAGCTTAGACCGGGGAAACACCATATATTTT. Protein product: CASSLDRGNTIYF. This chain links TRBV7-2 with TRBJ1-3; D gene uncertain. V shed 1 base and J shed 4 bases, with 5 bases lying between them. The CDR3 spans 13 residues. From germline, CDR1 is SGHTA and CDR2 FQGNSA.

Many counts were recorded for this clonotype. As DNA, the CDR3 is TGTGCCAGTAGTATATTAACGAGGCAGGGTGGATCTGAAGCTTTCTTT. It codes for CASSILTRQGGSEAFF. J is TRBJ1-1 and V is TRBV19; TRBD1 might be the D (5 bases). Between the trimmed V and J ends, which lost 2 bases and 6 bases, there was a span of 19 bases. The CDR3 has 16 residues. Germline assignment: CDR1 LNHDA and CDR2 SQIVND (reference sequence).

This clonotype was recorded many times. The chain has TRBV18 and TRBJ2-1; D possibly corresponds to TRBD1 (6 bases). Germline CDR1 KGHSH, CDR2 LQKENI. V lost 2 bases to trimming and J lost 8 bases, with 16 bases between them. This CDR3 comprises 15 residues. DNA of the CDR3: TGTGCCAGCTCACCATCTTCTAACAGGGAATATGAGCAGTTCTTC. Amino acid sequence: CASSPSSNREYEQFF.

This rearrangement joins TRBV2 to TRBJ2-3, with TRBD1 identical over 7 bases. The V and J ends lost 5 bases and 3 bases, in that order; junction bases with no gene match: 11. There are 16 residues in the CDR3. CDR1 is SNHLY and CDR2 is FYNNEI in the germline V gene. For the CDR3, the DNA is TGTGCCAGCAGTTTACAGCCGGGACAGTCGACAGATACGCAGTATTTT. This gives the protein CASSLQPGQSTDTQYF.

This clonotype occurred many times. The chain has TRBV7-9 and TRBJ1-2; D gene ambiguous. CDR1 SEHNR and CDR2 FQNEAQ come from the germline V gene (reference sequence). The CDR3 contains 14 residues. V was clipped by 5 bases and J by 8 bases, with 18 bases between them. This CDR3 is CASSPDFAAGGYTF. In nucleotides, the CDR3 is TGTGCCAGCAGCCCCGATTTTGCGGCAGGCGGCTACACCTTC. Filled out from reference TRBV7-9 and TRBJ1-2, the complete variable domain reads DTGVSQNPRHKITKRGQNVTFRCDPISEHNRLYWYRQTLGQGPEFLTYFQNEAQLEKSRLLSDRFSAERPKGSFSTLEIQRTEQGDSAMYLCASSPDFAAGGYTFGSGTRLTVV.

The rearrangement uses TRBV7-6 and TRBJ2-2; TRBD2 matches 7 bases. CDR3 length equals 14 residues. With 5 bases clipped from V and 4 bases from J, the junction kept 4 bases outside the gene matches. In germline, CDR1 is SGHVS, CDR2 FNYEAQ. The CDR3 DNA reads as TGTGCCAGCAGCGTCACTAGCGCCACCGGGGAGCTGTTTTTT. It specifies CASSVTSATGELFF.

For this clonotype: This could be a read error, since a much larger clone is one nucleotide away. It is likely a read error, because the conserved phenylalanine at the end of the CDR3 is missing. The V call is TRBV7-2, the J call TRBJ2-5; D unresolved. In germline, CDR1 is SGHTA, CDR2 FQGNSA. V dropped 3 bases and J dropped 4 bases, with 9 bases sitting between them. The CDR3 has 13 residues. CDR3 amino acids: CASSFHVVETQYS. CDR3 DNA: TGTGCCAGCAGCTTTCATGTTGTAGAGACCCAGTACTCC.

The table lists this clonotype with many counts. The rearrangement uses TRBV28 and TRBJ2-7; D is unclear. V was trimmed by 4 bases and J by 7 bases, leaving 23 bases between them. Germline values: CDR1 MDHEN, CDR2 SYDVKM. This CDR3 has 16 residues. CDR3 sequence: CASSYLSTRTLGEQYF. The CDR3 DNA reads TGTGCCAGCAGTTACTTATCTACACGCACCCTGGGGGAGCAGTACTTC.

This clonotype was seen only once. A much larger clone is a single base away; this may be a read error. J is TRBJ2-7 and V is TRBV7-9, with 9 bases aligning to TRBD1. CDR1 SEHNR and CDR2 FQNEAQ come from the germline V gene (reference sequence). This CDR3 contains 19 residues. CDR3 sequence (DNA): TGTGCCAGCAGCTTAGCGGGGACAGGGAGGGCTAGAAGCTCCCACGAGCAGTACTTC. Its protein is CASSLAGTGRARSSHEQYF. Using reference TRBV7-9 and TRBJ2-7 for the parts outside the CDR3, the full variable domain is DTGVSQNPRHKITKRGQNVTFRCDPISEHNRLYWYRQTLGQGPEFLTYFQNEAQLEKSRLLSDRFSAERPKGSFSTLEIQRTEQGDSAMYLCASSLAGTGRARSSHEQYFGPGTRLTVT.

This clonotype was picked up a small number of times. The chain combines TRBV10-3 with TRBJ2-7, with TRBD1 as a possible D gene (5 bases). Between the trimmed V and J ends, which lost 0 bases and 2 bases, there was a span of 8 bases. CDR3 size: 14 residues. The germline V gene has CDR1 ENHRY and CDR2 SYGVKD. The CDR3 DNA reads TGTGCCATCAGTGAGTCGCAGGGAACCTACGAGCAGTACTTC. Translation gives CAISESQGTYEQYF.

Only one count was recorded for this clonotype. The chain couples TRBV12-3 or TRBV12-4 to TRBJ2-7; no reliable D call. There are 12 residues in the CDR3. V was trimmed by 4 bases and J by 6 bases, leaving 10 bases between them. CDR3 in amino acids: CASSSGLGEQYF. The CDR3 coding sequence is TGTGCCAGCAGTTCCGGTCTAGGCGAGCAGTACTTC.

This clonotype came up many times. This chain links TRBV12-3 or TRBV12-4 with TRBJ2-7, with TRBD1 identical over 7 bases. The CDR3 length is 13 residues. The V segment lost 3 bases and the J segment 4 bases; nucleotides outside the gene matches: 3. CDR3 sequence (DNA): TGTGCCAGCAGTTTGGGGACAGAGTACGAGCAGTACTTC. Its translation: CASSLGTEYEQYF.

The sample holds many counts of this clonotype. The chain has TRBV6-6 and TRBJ1-1, with 9 bases aligning to TRBD1. This CDR3 is 13 amino acids long. Trimming at V came to 5 bases and at J to 7 bases, leaving 5 bases not matched to a gene. Germline values: CDR1 MNHNY, CDR2 SVGAGI (reference sequence). For the CDR3, the DNA is TGTGCCAGCAGTGAGACAGGGGGGTTTGAAGCTTTCTTT. Translation: CASSETGGFEAFF.

The chain uses TRBV4-2 and TRBJ2-7; D is tentatively TRBD1 or TRBD2 (5 bases each). Looked up from germline, CDR1 is LGHNA and CDR2 is YNFKEQ. This CDR3 is built from 16 residues. Trimming removed 3 bases at V and 2 bases at J, with 17 bases between. This CDR3 is CASSQPTGTGTYEQYF. Written as DNA, the CDR3 is TGTGCCAGCAGCCAGCCTACCGGGACGGGAACCTACGAGCAGTACTTC.

The V gene is TRBV28, the J gene TRBJ2-1; D is uncertain. V was trimmed by 7 bases and J by 0 bases, leaving 16 bases between them. The germline gives CDR1 MDHEN, CDR2 SYDVKM. CDR3 size: 16 residues. The CDR3 DNA sequence: TGTGCCAGCACCACGTGGTGGGCCGGCTCCTACAATGAGCAGTTCTTC. As protein: CASTTWWAGSYNEQFF.